This TCR beta chain derives from a study of blood T cell repertoires in COVID-19. On the study more broadly: T cells, B-cell-depleted T cells, or PBMCs supplied cDNA or gDNA.

Assay: immunoSEQ multiplex PCR; the TCRdb copy retains only in-frame clones and omits some. The sample holds tens of thousands of clones, around 73% seen once. The source of this sequence is a man older than 75 with acute or convalescent COVID-19. The sequenced material came from peripheral blood.

The CDR3 DNA follows: TGTGCCAGTAGTATCGCGGGATTACCCCTCCACTTT. Amino acids: CASSIAGLPLHF. The V gene is TRBV19, the J gene TRBJ1-6; D call uncertain. CDR3 length equals 12 residues. The germline V gene encodes CDR1 LNHDA and CDR2 SQIVND (reference sequence). V was cut by 3 bases and J by 12 bases, with 9 bases left in between. Variable domain in full (rest from reference TRBV19 and TRBJ1-6): DGGITQSPKYLFRKEGQNVTLSCEQNLNHDAMYWYRQDPGQGLRLIYYSQIVNDFQKGDIAEGYSVSREKKESFPLTVTSAQKNPTAFYLCASSIAGLPLHFGNGTRLTVT.